This TCR beta chain derives from a study of T-cell reconstitution after alpha-beta-depleted transplantation in children. Unique molecular identifiers were used to barcode this TCRbeta library. Each CDR3 protein is one row after TCRdb ran MiXCR on the PCR reads. The table includes fewer than 500,000 distinct CDR3 sequences, 43% detected once. The sequencing here drew on PBMCs, taken before TCRalphabeta/CD19-depleted stem cell transplant. The TCR comes from a girl aged 2-10 years with aplastic anemia, due to receive a stem cell transplant.

The CDR3 sequence: CASYQRQETQYF. The CDR3 bases are TGTGCCAGTTATCAGAGGCAAGAGACCCAGTACTTC. The V gene is TRBV12-3 or TRBV12-4, the J gene TRBJ2-5; D is uncertain. V lost 9 bases and J lost 2, with 10 bases in between. The CDR3 extends over 12 amino acids.